This T cell receptor (beta chain) appears in the sequencing data of a study of shared clonotypes between healthy human individuals. Overall study: A donor's plate count was three for CD4 naive and three for CD4 memory; CD8 naive had two and CD8 memory one.

A CD45RA+ naive subset and a CD45RA-negative memory subset were split from CD4+ cells. Germline V gene lookup returns CDR1 MGHRA and CDR2 YSYEKL. Trimming took 4 bases from V and 3 from J; bases not matched to a gene: 8. The CDR3 has 15 residues. In the authors' workflow: Filtering differed, since immunoSEQ gave only junction sequences and no quality scores. Some clones are missing from TCRdb's copy, which holds only in-frame ones; the method was immunoSEQ multiplex PCR. V and J calls and clone size come straight from that table; D and trimming were deduced from the DNA. Here the sample spans roughly 520,000 clones, about 96% being singletons. Concerning this clone itself: Its antigen remains unidentified.

The study, taken as a whole, reports: All-four-donor shared clonotypes had higher generation probabilities than non-shared clonotypes did.

Sequencing was performed on naive CD4+ T cells sorted from blood. The subset: CD45RA+ positively selected. This receptor was identified in a woman under 40 in good health. This chain joins TRBV4-1 and TRBJ2-7; 8 nucleotides align to TRBD1. The CDR3 spells CASSLGQGALYEQYF. CDR3 sequence (DNA): TGCGCCAGCAGCCTGGGGCAGGGGGCCCTCTACGAGCAGTACTTC.